The 14 T cell receptor beta chains given below trace back to one sample, sequenced in a study of response to subunit inactivated influenza vaccine (dated by TCRdb to about 2018). The library was produced with RT-PCR. Sequencing used an Illumina HiSeq 2500. Using fastp trimming at Q25 and MiXCR clonotype assembly, TCRdb reanalyzed the public sequencing data and kept in-frame beta chains. Duplicate CDR3 protein sequences are folded into a single record with the most common DNA and genes. The sample contains around 570,000 distinct CDR3 sequences, 6% to 9% of them found a single time. The ten largest clones represent 10% to 15% of the sample. Sequenced here: PBMCs from blood, sampled 23 months after vaccination. The receptors come from a man between 50 and 70 years old who received an inactivated influenza vaccine. Donor details come from another sample of the same person, matched by shared clones.

There are a few counts of this clonotype. V and J are TRBV27 and TRBJ2-2, with a weak D call TRBD1 (5 bases). Trimming took off 3 bases at V and 5 bases at J, with 16 bases between the two ends. CDR3 length: 16 residues. Germline V gene sequence: CDR1 MNHEY, CDR2 SMNVEV (reference sequence). Written as DNA, the CDR3 is TGTGCCAGCAGTTTTGGGTCAGGGATCAGGACCGGGGAGCTGTTTTTT. It encodes CASSFGSGIRTGELFF.

This clonotype was detected many times. CDR3: CSASFGGAAKNIQYF. Written as DNA, the CDR3 is TGCAGTGCTAGCTTTGGGGGGGCAGCCAAAAACATTCAGTACTTC. V and J are TRBV20-1 and TRBJ2-4; D might be TRBD2 (7 bases). CDR3 length: 15 residues. CDR1 is DFQATT and CDR2 is SNEGSKA in the germline V gene (reference sequence). V was pared by 3 bases and J by 0 bases, with 12 bases between.

The chain is built from TRBV21-1 and TRBJ2-5; the table's D call of TRBD1 was not tested on the DNA. TRBV21-1 is annotated as a pseudogene. CDR3 length equals 15 residues. CDR3 residues: CASSKEDRLQETQYF. For the CDR3, the DNA is TGTGCCAGCAGCAAAGAGGACAGATTACAAGAGACCCAGTACTTC.

This clonotype was found a few times. This chain uses TRBV5-1 with TRBJ1-6, with unresolved D. Germline V gives CDR1 SGHRS, CDR2 YFSETQ. This CDR3 spans 13 amino acids. Deletions cut 5 bases from V and 5 bases from J, with 8 bases between. The CDR3 region has the DNA TGCGCCAGCAGGGAGGCGGATAATTCACCCCTCCACTTT. Protein product: CASREADNSPLHF. Full variable domain (remainder filled in from reference TRBV5-1 and TRBJ1-6): KAGVTQTPRYLIKTRGQQVTLSCSPISGHRSVSWYQQTPGQGLQFLFEYFSETQRNKGNFPGRFSGRQFSNSRSEMNVSTLELGDSALYLCASREADNSPLHFGNGTRLTVT.

The chain carries TRBV7-2 and TRBJ2-5; 7 bases match TRBD2. Germline lookup yields CDR1 SGHTA and CDR2 FQGNSA. Trimming removed 2 bases from V and 1 base from J; junction bases left unmatched: 7. CDR3 length: 16 residues. The CDR3 DNA follows: TGTGCCAGCAGCTTAACGCCTAGCGGACTCCAAGAGACCCAGTACTTC. Its translation is CASSLTPSGLQETQYF.

The sample holds a few counts of this clonotype. The chain combines TRBV5-5 with TRBJ1-2; possibly TRBD1 for D (5 bases). This CDR3 is 13 amino acids long. Germline CDR1 reads SGHKS; CDR2 reads YYEKEE (reference sequence). V lost 8 bases and J 1 base, leaving 12 bases between the germline ends. DNA for the CDR3: TGTGCCAGTTCCCGGGACGTTAACTATGGCTACACCTTC. Translating it yields CASSRDVNYGYTF.

V gene TRBV20-1 combines with J gene TRBJ2-1; D is perhaps TRBD2 (7 bases). CDR1 and CDR2 (germline): DFQATT, SNEGSKA (reference sequence). This CDR3 contains 17 residues. Trimming removed 6 bases at V and 4 bases at J, with 25 bases between. The CDR3 region has the DNA TGCAGTGCCCCAAATATACAGGGTTCGGGGGGTTACAATGAGCAGTTCTTC. This translates into CSAPNIQGSGGYNEQFF.

This clonotype was seen a handful of times. The V call is TRBV19, the J call TRBJ1-2, with 8 bases matching TRBD1. Germline CDR1 is LNHDA and CDR2 is SQIVND (reference sequence). The CDR3 covers 13 residues. V dropped 9 bases and J dropped 1; count of bases not matched to a gene: 4. The CDR3 nucleotides are TGTGCCAGCACACAGGGGGATAACTATGGCTACACCTTC. This codes for CASTQGDNYGYTF.

There are a few counts of this clonotype. The chain is built from TRBV20-1 and TRBJ1-3; the D gene is possibly TRBD1 (6 bases). The V gene's germline CDR1 is DFQATT and CDR2 SNEGSKA (reference sequence). This CDR3 has 15 residues. Between the trimmed V and J ends, which lost 5 bases and 2 bases, there was a span of 16 bases. CDR3 DNA: TGCAGTGCTCAAACCTACAGGGTGCCTGGAAACACCATATATTTT. It codes for CSAQTYRVPGNTIYF.

There are a few counts of this clonotype. The V gene is TRBV6-1, the J gene TRBJ2-7; D is unresolved. CDR3 length equals 13 residues. Germline CDR1 MNHNS, CDR2 SASEGT. V was shortened by 7 bases and J by 4 bases, with 14 bases between the two germline ends. The CDR3 DNA reads as TGTGCCAGCACCAACCCCTCACTATACGAGCAGTACTTC. Translated: CASTNPSLYEQYF.

Points on this clonotype: The final CDR3 position lacks the conserved phenylalanine or tryptophan, pointing to a likely read error. The DNA is left out, because the CDR3 cannot be placed on it with certainty; the CDR3 is given as TCRdb lists it. This sequence joins TRBV7-6 and TRBJ2-1. With termini counted, the CDR3 has 8 amino acids. CDR1 and CDR2 from the germline V gene are SGHVS and FNYEAQ. CDR3: CASSFRFL.

The chain recombines TRBV20-1 with TRBJ2-1; 12 bases line up with TRBD2. CDR1 is DFQATT and CDR2 is SNEGSKA in the germline V gene (reference sequence). The CDR3 runs 16 residues. With 6 bases clipped from V and 4 bases from J, the junction kept 10 bases outside the gene matches. CDR3 protein: CSAPTRLAGDYNEQFF. In DNA form, the CDR3 reads TGCAGTGCACCAACTCGACTAGCGGGGGATTACAATGAGCAGTTCTTC.

This clonotype has ten or more counts. V is TRBV24-1 and J is TRBJ2-3; tentative D call: TRBD1 (6 bases). Germline V CDR1 and CDR2: KGHDR, SFDVKD. V was cut by 0 bases and J by 2 bases, with 11 bases left in between. The CDR3 consists of 16 residues. CDR3: CATSDLSGDPTDTQYF. CDR3 sequence (DNA): TGTGCCACCAGTGATTTGTCAGGGGACCCCACAGATACGCAGTATTTT.

CDR3 amino acids: CASSSKQGQDEQFF. CDR3 DNA: TGTGCCAGCAGTTCAAAACAGGGCCAGGATGAGCAGTTCTTC. J is TRBJ2-1 and V is TRBV27, with D possibly matching TRBD1 (6 bases). CDR3 size: 14 residues. V dropped 4 bases and J dropped 8 bases, with 15 bases sitting between them. Germline V gene sequence: CDR1 MNHEY, CDR2 SMNVEV (reference sequence).